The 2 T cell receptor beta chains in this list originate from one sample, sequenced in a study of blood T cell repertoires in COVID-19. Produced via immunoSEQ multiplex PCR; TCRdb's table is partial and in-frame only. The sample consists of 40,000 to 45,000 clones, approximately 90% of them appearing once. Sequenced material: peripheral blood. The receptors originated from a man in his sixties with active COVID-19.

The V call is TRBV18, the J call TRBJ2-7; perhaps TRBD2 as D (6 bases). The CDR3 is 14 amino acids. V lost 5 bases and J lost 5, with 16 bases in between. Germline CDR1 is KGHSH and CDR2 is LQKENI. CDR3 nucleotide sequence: TGTGCCAGCTCAAAGGCTAGCGAGCCACACGAGCAGTACTTC. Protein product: CASSKASEPHEQYF.

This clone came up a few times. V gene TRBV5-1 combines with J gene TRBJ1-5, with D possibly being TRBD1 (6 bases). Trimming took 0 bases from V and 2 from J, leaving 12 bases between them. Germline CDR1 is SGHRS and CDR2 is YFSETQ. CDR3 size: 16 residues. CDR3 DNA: TGCGCCAGCAGCTTGGGAGAGGCAGGGGGCAATCAGCCCCAGCATTTT. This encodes CASSLGEAGGNQPQHF.